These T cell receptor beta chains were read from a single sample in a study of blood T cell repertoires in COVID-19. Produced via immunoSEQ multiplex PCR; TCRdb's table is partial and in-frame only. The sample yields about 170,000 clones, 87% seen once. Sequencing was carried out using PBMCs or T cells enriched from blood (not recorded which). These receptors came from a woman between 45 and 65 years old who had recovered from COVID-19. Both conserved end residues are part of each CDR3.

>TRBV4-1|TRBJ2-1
CASSRSGSYEQFF
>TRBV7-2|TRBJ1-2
CASSLQLQGAIYGYTF
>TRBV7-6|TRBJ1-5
CASSEFGDQPQHF
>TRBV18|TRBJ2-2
CASSPPKTGELFF
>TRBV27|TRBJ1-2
CASSHRDTLTRAYGYTF
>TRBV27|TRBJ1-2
CASSQYPGGVNYGYTF
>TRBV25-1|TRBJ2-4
CASSDADLAKNIQYF
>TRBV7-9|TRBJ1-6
CASSLAGLRGSPLHF
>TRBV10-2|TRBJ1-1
CASSPVNTEAFF
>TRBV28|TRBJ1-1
CASSYRALEAFF
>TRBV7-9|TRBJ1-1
CASSLMGAVTEAFF
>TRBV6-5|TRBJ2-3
CASSYGGSADTQYF
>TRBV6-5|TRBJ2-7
CASRTSGGAYEQYF
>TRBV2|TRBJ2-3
CASRGTGGSTDTQYF
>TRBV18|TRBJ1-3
CASSPPGAGNTIYF
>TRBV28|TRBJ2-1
CASRSGPRDNEQFF
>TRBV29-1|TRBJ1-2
CSVESPNRGLNYGYTF
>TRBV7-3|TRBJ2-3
CASSLRGSGGPDTQYF
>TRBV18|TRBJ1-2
CASSPLDRGLSNYGYTF
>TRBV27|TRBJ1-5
CASSSYPDGVNSNQPQHF
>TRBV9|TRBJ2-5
CASSVDSSQETQYF
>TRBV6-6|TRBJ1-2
CASSRRDPYGYTF
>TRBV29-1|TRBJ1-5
CSVSDRLNQPQHF
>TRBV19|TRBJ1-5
CASSSRPGEQPQHF
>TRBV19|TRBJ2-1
CASRNRVVVWDNEQFF
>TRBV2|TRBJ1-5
CASRDRGGQPQHF
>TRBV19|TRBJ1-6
CASSMGQTSYNSPLHF
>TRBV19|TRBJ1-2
CASSSQNSGTGGYGYTF
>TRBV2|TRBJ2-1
CASTRDRSSYNEQFF
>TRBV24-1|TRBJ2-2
CATSATGQPNTGELFF
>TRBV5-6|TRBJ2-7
CASSPTGTSASYEQYF
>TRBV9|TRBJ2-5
CASSVLAGGPGETQYF
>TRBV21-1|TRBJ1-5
CASSRGPNQPQHF
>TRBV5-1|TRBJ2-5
CASSSGTSGRGETQYF
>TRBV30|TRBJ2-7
CALREGQGRGEQYF
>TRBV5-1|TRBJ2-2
CASRLSNPGAYFTGELFF
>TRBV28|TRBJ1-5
CASIQGNSNQPQHF
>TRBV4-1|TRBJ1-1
CASSPSTWTEAFF
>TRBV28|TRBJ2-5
CASSFPPPGGRRKTQYF
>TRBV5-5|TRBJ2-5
CASSFGQVQETQYF
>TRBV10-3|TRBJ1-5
CAISPGQGGNQPQHF
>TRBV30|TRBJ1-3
CAWSVSSKGTIYF
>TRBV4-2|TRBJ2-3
CASSQSGTSGRENTQYF
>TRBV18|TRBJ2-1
CASSQNSGSYNEQFF
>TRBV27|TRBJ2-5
CASSPRAQLQETQYF